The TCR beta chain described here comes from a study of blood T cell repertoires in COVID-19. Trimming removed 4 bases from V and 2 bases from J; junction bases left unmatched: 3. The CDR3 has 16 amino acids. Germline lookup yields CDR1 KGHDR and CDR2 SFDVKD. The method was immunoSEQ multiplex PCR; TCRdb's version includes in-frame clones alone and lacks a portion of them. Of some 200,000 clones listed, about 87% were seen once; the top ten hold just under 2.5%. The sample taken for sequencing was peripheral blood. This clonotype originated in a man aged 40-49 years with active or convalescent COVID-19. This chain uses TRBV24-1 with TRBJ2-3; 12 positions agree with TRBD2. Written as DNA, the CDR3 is TGTGCCACCAGTGACCCTAGCGGGGGGGACACAGATACGCAGTATTTT. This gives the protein CATSDPSGGDTDTQYF.